The sequence of this T cell receptor beta chain was determined in a study of CD8 T cells in ankylosing spondylitis. Study conclusions and caveats: Typical of ankylosing spondylitis blood, it appeared, was a TCR beta motif of under 10 highly homologous variants. Clones linked to disease, bearing a CD8+ phenotype, were relatively rare in peripheral blood. Disease-associated clones were reportedly significantly overrepresented in matched ankylosing spondylitis synovial fluid. Prior work had noted some motif variants in reactive arthritis blood and synovial fluid.

CDR3 length: 14 residues. The germline V gene encodes CDR1 MGHRA and CDR2 YSYEKL. V dropped 2 bases and J dropped 4 bases, with 11 bases sitting between them. Via MiXCR, TCRdb re-called the 5' RACE reads, giving one row per CDR3 protein. Altogether approximately 400,000 distinct CDR3 sequences are present, 17% being singletons, with the ten largest covering over 1%. The table lists this clonotype with a few counts. Its specificity is not known. The sequencing sample was made of blood, either unsorted or a sorted T cell fraction (not recorded which). The source is a male donor with ankylosing spondylitis. The chain has TRBV4-1 and TRBJ2-5; a weak D match, TRBD2 (5 bases). In DNA, the CDR3 is TGCGCCAGCAGCCAAAGCGGTGGGCTAGAGACCCAGTACTTC. It specifies CASSQSGGLETQYF.